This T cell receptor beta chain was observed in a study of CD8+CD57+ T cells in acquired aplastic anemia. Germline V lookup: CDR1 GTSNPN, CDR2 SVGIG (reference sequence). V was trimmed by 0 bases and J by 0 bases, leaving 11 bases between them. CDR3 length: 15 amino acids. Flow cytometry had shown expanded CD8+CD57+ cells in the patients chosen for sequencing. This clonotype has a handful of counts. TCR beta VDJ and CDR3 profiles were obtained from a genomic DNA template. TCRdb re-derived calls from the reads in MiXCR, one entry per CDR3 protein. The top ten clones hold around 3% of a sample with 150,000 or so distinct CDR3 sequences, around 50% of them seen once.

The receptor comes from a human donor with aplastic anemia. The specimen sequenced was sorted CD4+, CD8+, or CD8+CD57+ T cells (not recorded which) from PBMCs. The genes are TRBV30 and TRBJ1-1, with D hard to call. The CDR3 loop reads CAWSVFWGMNTEAFF. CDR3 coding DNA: TGTGCCTGGAGTGTTTTTTGGGGAATGAACACTGAAGCTTTCTTT.